The 21 T cell receptor beta chains below come from one sample, sequenced in a study of control samples from healthy donors and cancer patients. Libraries were prepared by immunoSEQ multiplex PCR; TCRdb keeps only in-frame clonotypes and omits some of them. The repertoire holds more than 10,000 clones, with about 92% as singletons. The material sequenced was PBMCs. These receptors came from a man older than 75 with lung cancer.

The genes are TRBV7-6 and TRBJ1-2, with D possibly matching TRBD1 (5 bases). V lost 5 bases and J 2 bases, leaving 18 bases between the germline ends. This CDR3 has 16 residues. CDR1 is SGHVS, CDR2 FNYEAQ, per germline. As DNA, the CDR3 is TGTGCCAGCAGCCCTAGGCAGGGTCTCGTAAACTATGGCTACACCTTC. This codes for CASSPRQGLVNYGYTF. The full variable domain, in which reference TRBV7-6 and TRBJ1-2 provide the parts outside the CDR3, is GAGVSQSPRYKVTKRGQDVALRCDPISGHVSLYWYRQALGQGPEFLTYFNYEAQQDKSGLPNDRFSAERPEGSISTLTIQRTEQRDSAMYRCASSPRQGLVNYGYTFGSGTRLTVV.

The rearrangement uses TRBV28 and TRBJ1-1; D is perhaps TRBD1 (6 bases). V lost 3 bases and J 1 base, leaving 15 bases between the germline ends. CDR1 and CDR2 (germline): MDHEN, SYDVKM. The CDR3 is 16 residues long. The CDR3 reads CASSFGLGARNTEAFF. The CDR3, as DNA: TGTGCCAGCAGTTTCGGATTGGGGGCGAGGAACACTGAAGCTTTCTTT. Complete variable domain (other parts from reference TRBV28 and TRBJ1-1): DVKVTQSSRYLVKRTGEKVFLECVQDMDHENMFWYRQDPGLGLRLIYFSYDVKMKEKGDIPEGYSVSREKKERFSLILESASTNQTSMYLCASSFGLGARNTEAFFGQGTRLTVV.

The chain carries TRBV6-9 and TRBJ1-5; D remains ambiguous. This CDR3 has 14 amino acids. The ends were cut back, 9 bases at V and 3 bases at J, with 15 bases in the middle. CDR1 is MNHGY and CDR2 is SVAAGI in the germline V gene. The CDR3 is CASLNREINQPQHF. CDR3 in DNA: TGTGCCAGTCTCAACCGGGAGATCAATCAGCCCCAGCATTTT.

This chain joins TRBV7-8 and TRBJ1-1; tentative D call: TRBD1 (6 bases). The CDR3 extends over 15 amino acids. Trimming left V 3 bases short and J 1 base short, with 12 bases between. CDR1 and CDR2 (germline): SGHVS, FQNEAQ. The CDR3 is CASSFLGQSNTEAFF. The CDR3, as DNA: TGTGCCAGCAGCTTTTTAGGACAGTCGAACACTGAAGCTTTCTTT.

This chain joins TRBV11-2 and TRBJ2-6, with TRBD1 identical over 9 bases. This CDR3 is 19 amino acids long. Looked up from germline, CDR1 is SGHAT and CDR2 is FQNNGV. V was pared by 4 bases and J by 3 bases, with 13 bases of the junction left unmatched. The CDR3 is CASSSALRTGAHGANVLTF. The CDR3 DNA follows: TGTGCCAGCAGCTCCGCATTGAGGACAGGGGCGCATGGGGCCAACGTCCTGACTTTC.

CDR3 protein: CASSLARTVYGYTF. In DNA, the CDR3 is TGTGCCAGCAGCTTAGCCCGGACTGTTTATGGCTACACCTTC. The gene calls are TRBV7-2 and TRBJ1-2; no clear D gene. The length of the CDR3 is 14 residues. Trimming cost V 0 bases and J 5 bases, with 10 bases left between them. Per the germline V gene, CDR1 is SGHTA and CDR2 is FQGNSA.

The chain carries TRBV5-4 and TRBJ2-2; 10 positions match TRBD1. V lost 0 bases to trimming and J lost 5 bases; unmatched junction nucleotides: 1. The CDR3 is 15 amino acids. Germline CDR1 and CDR2: SGHNT and YYREEE (reference sequence). CDR3 in amino acids: CASSLEGQGTGELFF. The CDR3 DNA is TGTGCCAGCAGCTTGGAGGGACAGGGGACCGGGGAGCTGTTTTTT.

The CDR3 nucleotides are TGTGCCAGCAGTTACGCGGGACAGAACACTGAAGCTTTCTTT. This gives the protein CASSYAGQNTEAFF. The chain links TRBV6-2 or TRBV6-3 to TRBJ1-1, with D possibly being TRBD1 (6 bases). Trimming removed 2 bases at V and 1 base at J, with 8 bases between. The CDR3 covers 14 residues. Germline V gene sequence: CDR1 MNHEY, CDR2 SVGEGT.

The sample holds one count of this clone. The chain is built from TRBV7-2 and TRBJ2-1; TRBD1 aligns across 11 bases. The V gene end was trimmed by 6 bases and the J gene end by 8 bases; junction bases not matched to a gene: 15. The CDR3 is 17 residues long. Germline-derived CDR1 and CDR2 are SGHTA and FQGNSA. The CDR3 nucleotides are TGTGCCAGCAGGGAGGATCGGACAGGGGGCGTTCCGGATGAGCAGTTCTTC. Its protein is CASREDRTGGVPDEQFF. Supplemented by reference TRBV7-2 and TRBJ2-1, the full variable domain reads GAGVSQSPSNKVTEKGKDVELRCDPISGHTALYWYRQSLGQGLEFLIYFQGNSAPDKSGLPSDRFSAERTGGSVSTLTIQRTQQEDSAVYLCASREDRTGGVPDEQFFGPGTRLTVL.

J is TRBJ1-2 and V is TRBV6-1; D possibly corresponds to TRBD1 (5 bases). V lost 2 bases and J 4 bases, leaving 20 bases between the germline ends. This CDR3 spans 17 amino acids. Germline V lookup: CDR1 MNHNS, CDR2 SASEGT. The CDR3 nucleotides read TGTGCCAGCAGTGAACCCGCGCAAGGGCAGGGAATCTATGGCTACACCTTC. It is translated as CASSEPAQGQGIYGYTF.

The gene calls are TRBV7-9 and TRBJ1-2; no clear D. CDR1 SEHNR and CDR2 FQNEAQ come from the germline V gene (reference sequence). The ends were cut back, 5 bases at V and 7 bases at J, with 14 bases in the middle. The CDR3 is 13 amino acids. In nucleotides, the CDR3 is TGTGCCAGCAGCCTGGAGGAGGGAGTTGGCTACACCTTC. It is translated as CASSLEEGVGYTF.

The V and J genes are TRBV9 and TRBJ2-5; D unresolved. This CDR3 is built from 12 residues. V lost 4 bases and J lost 2, with 6 bases in between. The V gene's germline CDR1 is SGDLS and CDR2 YYNGEE. The CDR3 coding sequence is TGTGCCAGCAGCTTACCTCAAGAGACCCAGTACTTC. This encodes CASSLPQETQYF.

The chain has TRBV5-6 and TRBJ1-5, with a possible D match to TRBD1 (5 bases). V lost 0 bases, J lost 7 bases, and 11 bases lay in between. Germline CDR1 SGHDT, CDR2 YYEEEE. This CDR3 comprises 14 residues. The CDR3 DNA is TGTGCCAGCAGCTTGGGCAGGGTGGAGCAGCCCCAGCATTTT. Its translation: CASSLGRVEQPQHF.

The chain is built from TRBV7-2 and TRBJ2-5; D gene unclear. Germline assignment: CDR1 SGHTA and CDR2 FQGNSA. There are 12 residues in the CDR3. V was pared by 2 bases and J by 5 bases, with 6 bases between. The CDR3 loop reads CASSLFPETQYF. CDR3 bases: TGTGCCAGCAGCTTATTCCCGGAGACCCAGTACTTC.

The chain combines TRBV7-3 with TRBJ2-1; 8 bases are a match to TRBD2. The germline V gene has CDR1 SGHTA and CDR2 FQGTGA. Trimming at V came to 2 bases and at J to 10 bases, leaving 7 bases not matched to a gene. The CDR3 length is 14 residues. CDR3 coding DNA: TGTGCCAGCAGCTTATACGGGGGGGACCGAGAGCAGTTCTTC. Its protein is CASSLYGGDREQFF.

This clone was detected once. This CDR3 is CASRDSNTGELFF. Here the CDR3 DNA reads TGTGCCAGCCGGGATTCGAACACCGGGGAGCTGTTTTTT. V and J are TRBV6-6 and TRBJ2-2; tentative D call: TRBD2 (5 bases). V shed 8 bases and J shed 0 bases, with 7 bases lying between them. The CDR3 consists of 13 residues. Germline loops: CDR1 MNHNY, CDR2 SVGAGI (reference sequence).

The chain has TRBV7-8 and TRBJ1-2; tentative D call: TRBD1 (5 bases). Germline V gene lookup returns CDR1 SGHVS and CDR2 FQNEAQ. Trimming shortened V by 3 bases and J by 5 bases, and 10 bases separated the two germline ends. CDR3 length: 13 amino acids. CDR3 sequence reads: CASSLGRDYGYTF. The CDR3 region has the DNA TGTGCCAGCAGCTTGGGCAGGGATTATGGCTACACCTTC. The full variable domain, with the rest looked up from reference TRBV7-8 and TRBJ1-2, is GAGVSQSPRYKVAKRGQDVALRCDPISGHVSLFWYQQALGQGPEFLTYFQNEAQLDKSGLPSDRFFAERPEGSVSTLKIQRTQQEDSAVYLCASSLGRDYGYTFGSGTRLTVV.

CDR3 bases: TGTGCCAGCAGCTTGGGATCGTATATAGCTAACTATGGCTACACCTTC. It yields the protein CASSLGSYIANYGYTF. V usage is TRBV5-8 and J usage is TRBJ1-2, with unresolved D. The CDR3 is 16 amino acids. Trimming cost V 0 bases and J 0 bases, with 12 bases left between them. Per the germline V gene, CDR1 is SGHTS and CDR2 is YDEGEE.

The chain carries TRBV28 and TRBJ1-5, with TRBD1 as a possible D gene (6 bases). The V end was cut by 3 bases, the J end by 5 bases, with 14 bases between. CDR1 and CDR2 (germline): MDHEN, SYDVKM. CDR3 length: 15 amino acids. The CDR3 is CASSFRGRWDQPQHF. CDR3 DNA: TGTGCCAGCAGTTTCCGGGGGCGATGGGATCAGCCCCAGCATTTT.

J is TRBJ1-1 and V is TRBV7-3, with 8 bases that match TRBD1. Germline loops: CDR1 SGHTA, CDR2 FQGTGA. V lost 4 bases to trimming and J lost 4 bases; unmatched junction nucleotides: 8. The CDR3 loop spans 15 amino acids. CDR3: CASSSRETGATEAFF. CDR3 nucleotide sequence: TGTGCCAGCAGCTCCCGGGAGACAGGGGCCACTGAAGCTTTCTTT.

The chain carries TRBV6-5 and TRBJ2-5, with D perhaps TRBD1 or TRBD2 (5 bases each). Germline-derived CDR1 and CDR2 are MNHEY and SVGAGI. Between the trimmed V and J ends, which lost 0 bases and 5 bases, there was a span of 10 bases. The CDR3 sequence is 14 residues long. Here the CDR3 DNA reads TGTGCCAGCAGTTACTCAATAGGGGAGGAGACCCAGTACTTC. Amino acid sequence: CASSYSIGEETQYF.